This T cell receptor beta chain is from a study of vaccination effects on CD4 cells after COVID-19. Concerning this clone itself: The antigen is undetermined.

The data were produced by immunoSEQ multiplex PCR, yet TCRdb's version contains in-frame clones alone and is incomplete. The sample records around 30,000 clones, roughly 80% being singletons. The CDR3 contains 12 residues. CDR1 and CDR2 from the germline V gene are SGHDT and YYEEEE. V was cut by 2 bases and J by 8 bases, with 7 bases left in between. Antigen-specific CD4+ T cell clonotypes were called by their expansion after viral peptide-pool culture in ViraFEST. Subsequent to roughly 9 days of culture, CD4+ T cells were isolated. Two-dose BNT162b2 or mRNA-1273 vaccination was given to participants.

The V gene is TRBV5-6, the J gene TRBJ1-4; D is ambiguous. This sequence originates from a human donor who received a COVID-19 vaccine. Sequencing was performed on CD4+ T cells from PBMCs cultured with HCoV-229E spike peptides, taken after COVID-19 vaccination. CDR3 loop: CASSFQREKLFF. CDR3 nucleotides: TGTGCCAGCAGCTTTCAGAGAGAAAAACTGTTTTTT. The full variable domain, its missing parts supplied by reference TRBV5-6 and TRBJ1-4, is DAGVTQSPTHLIKTRGQQVTLRCSPKSGHDTVSWYQQALGQGPQFIFQYYEEEERQRGNFPDRFSGHQFPNYSSELNVNALLLGDSALYLCASSFQREKLFFGSGTQLSVL.